This T cell receptor (beta chain) was identified in a study of blood T cell repertoires in COVID-19. Study processing details: For nucleated cells, counts were estimated from reference gene primer amplification. Sequencing was performed with immunoSEQ multiplex PCR; in TCRdb, only in-frame clones are kept and a portion is missing. That table is the source of V, J and clone size, and D and trimming were worked out from the DNA. Of about 27,000 clones in the sample, 88% were seen once. Germline CDR1 and CDR2: SGHNT and YENEEA. The CDR3 is 23 amino acids. Trimming at V came to 0 bases and at J to 4 bases, leaving 29 bases not matched to a gene.

The J gene is TRBJ2-7, the V gene TRBV11-3; the match to TRBD2 covers 8 bases. The receptor was derived from a woman between 50 and 59 years old with active COVID-19. The sample comprised peripheral blood. The CDR3 DNA is TGTGCCAGCAGCTTAGATTACGTGGGACGGCACACGTTTCGAGCGGGGGATCCATACGAGCAGTACTTC. Translation gives CASSLDYVGRHTFRAGDPYEQYF.